This record looks at one T cell receptor (beta chain) sequence and its context. This sample was taken from a study of blood T cell repertoires in COVID-19. Germline values: CDR1 LNHDA, CDR2 SQIVND (reference sequence). V dropped 7 bases and J dropped 4; count of bases not matched to a gene: 8. The CDR3 runs to 15 residues. The table came from immunoSEQ multiplex PCR; TCRdb's copy has only in-frame clones and leaves some out. This sample has some 150,000 clones; approximately 80% occur once, and the top ten carry roughly 4.5%. Sequencing input: peripheral blood. V is TRBV19 and J is TRBJ1-4; 8 nucleotides align to TRBD1. This clonotype was sampled from a human donor in a cohort sampled during active COVID-19. The DNA of the CDR3 is TGTGCCAGTACTTACGGACAGGGATTTAATGAAAAACTGTTTTTT. Protein sequence: CASTYGQGFNEKLFF.